The T cell receptor beta chain under discussion was sequenced for a study of T cells in Graves' hyperthyroidism and ophthalmopathy. Whole-study findings and limits: Classification by a 13 V-J model distinguished ophthalmopathy from stable hyperthyroidism.

At least ten counts were recorded for this clonotype. The antigen remains unidentified. The TCR beta CDR3 regions underwent amplification using RNA transcripts as the source. During a first-round RT-PCR of the TCR CDR3, the HTBI primer set was used. Via MiXCR, TCRdb re-called the multiplex PCR reads, giving one row per CDR3 protein. The profile covers about 590,000 distinct CDR3 sequences, with around a sixth appearing a single time and 7.3% taken by the ten largest. Trimming pared 6 bases from V and 7 bases from J, leaving 10 bases between. CDR1 is MDHEN and CDR2 is SYDVKM in the germline V gene. The CDR3 consists of 11 residues.

The sequencing sample was made of blood. The TCR sequence derives from a woman under 40 with Graves' hyperthyroidism. This rearrangement joins TRBV28 to TRBJ2-7, with D uncertain. CDR3 residues: CASSPSREQYF. CDR3 sequence (DNA): TGTGCCAGCAGCCCCTCTAGAGAGCAGTACTTC.